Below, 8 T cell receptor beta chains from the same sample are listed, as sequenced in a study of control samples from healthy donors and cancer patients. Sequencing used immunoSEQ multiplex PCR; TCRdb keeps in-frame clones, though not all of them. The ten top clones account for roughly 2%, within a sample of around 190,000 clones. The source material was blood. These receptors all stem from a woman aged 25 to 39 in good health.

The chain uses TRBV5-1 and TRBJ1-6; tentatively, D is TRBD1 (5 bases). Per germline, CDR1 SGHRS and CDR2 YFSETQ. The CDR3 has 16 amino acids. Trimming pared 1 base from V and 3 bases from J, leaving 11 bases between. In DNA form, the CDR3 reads TGCGCCAGCAGCTTGCGGGGACCCCTCTATAATTCACCCCTCCACTTT. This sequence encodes CASSLRGPLYNSPLHF.

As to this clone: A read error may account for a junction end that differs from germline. CDR3 sequence: CSVQEGGNEKLFF. The CDR3 DNA reads TGCAGCGTTCAAGAAGGGGGGAATGAAAAACTGTTTTTT. The chain links TRBV29-1 to TRBJ1-4; possible D gene TRBD1, 6 bases. Germline assignment: CDR1 SQVTM and CDR2 ANQGSEA. The CDR3 spans 13 residues.

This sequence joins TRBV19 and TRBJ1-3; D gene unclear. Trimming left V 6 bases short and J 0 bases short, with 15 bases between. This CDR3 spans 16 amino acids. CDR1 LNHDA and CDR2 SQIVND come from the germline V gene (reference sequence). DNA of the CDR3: TGTGCCAGTAGAAGATATGACGCACGCTCTGGAAACACCATATATTTT. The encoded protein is CASRRYDARSGNTIYF.

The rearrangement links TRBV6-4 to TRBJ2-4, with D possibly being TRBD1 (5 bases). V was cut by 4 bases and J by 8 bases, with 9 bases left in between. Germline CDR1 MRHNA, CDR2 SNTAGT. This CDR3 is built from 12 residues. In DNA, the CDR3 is TGTGCCAGCAGTGCAGGGTTGGACATTCAGTACTTC. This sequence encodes CASSAGLDIQYF.

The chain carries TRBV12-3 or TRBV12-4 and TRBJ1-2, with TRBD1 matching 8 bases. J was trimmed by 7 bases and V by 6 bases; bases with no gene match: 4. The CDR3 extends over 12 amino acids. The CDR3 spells CASRRQGFGYTF. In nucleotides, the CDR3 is TGTGCCAGCAGGAGACAGGGGTTTGGCTACACCTTC.

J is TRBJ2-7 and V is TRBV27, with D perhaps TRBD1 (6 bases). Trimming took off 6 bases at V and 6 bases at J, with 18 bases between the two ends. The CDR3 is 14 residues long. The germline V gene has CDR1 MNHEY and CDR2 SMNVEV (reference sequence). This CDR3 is CASSSSPGQREQYF. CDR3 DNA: TGTGCCAGCAGCTCGAGCCCCGGACAGCGCGAGCAGTACTTC.

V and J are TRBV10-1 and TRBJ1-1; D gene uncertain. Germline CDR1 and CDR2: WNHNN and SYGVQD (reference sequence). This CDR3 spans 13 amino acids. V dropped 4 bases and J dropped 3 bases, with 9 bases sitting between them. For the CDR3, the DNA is TGCGCCAGCAGTGTAGGGCAGTACACTGAAGCTTTCTTT. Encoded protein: CASSVGQYTEAFF.

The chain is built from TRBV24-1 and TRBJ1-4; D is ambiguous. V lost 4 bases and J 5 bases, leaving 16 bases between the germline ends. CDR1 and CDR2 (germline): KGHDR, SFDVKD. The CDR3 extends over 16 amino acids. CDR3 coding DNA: TGTGCCACCAGTGAACCTCTACGAGTCCTCAATGAAAAACTGTTTTTT. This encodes CATSEPLRVLNEKLFF.